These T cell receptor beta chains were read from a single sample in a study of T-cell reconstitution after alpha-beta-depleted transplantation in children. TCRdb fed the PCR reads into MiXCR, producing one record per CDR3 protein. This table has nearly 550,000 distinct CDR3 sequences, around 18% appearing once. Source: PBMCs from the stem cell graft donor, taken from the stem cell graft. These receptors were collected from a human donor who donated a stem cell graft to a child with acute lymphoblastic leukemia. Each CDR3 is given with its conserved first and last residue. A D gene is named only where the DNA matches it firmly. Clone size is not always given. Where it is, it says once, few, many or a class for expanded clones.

CDR3 DNA: TGTGCCAGCAGTTTATCGTACGGTCTAGGAGATACGCAGTATTTT; CDR3 protein: CASSLSYGLGDTQYF; clone size: .; J gene: TRBJ2-3; V gene: TRBV27; D gene: .
CDR3 DNA: TGCAGTGCCCTCCACGACAGGGAGGAAACTCAGCCCCAGCATTTT; CDR3 protein: CSALHDREETQPQHF; clone size: few; J gene: TRBJ1-5; V gene: TRBV20-1; D gene: TRBD1
CDR3 DNA: TGTGCCAGCAGCTTACGCCTAGCGGGGTGGGATGAGCAGTTCTTC; CDR3 protein: CASSLRLAGWDEQFF; clone size: .; J gene: TRBJ2-1; V gene: TRBV13; D gene: TRBD2
CDR3 DNA: TGCAGTGGCCTCCAGGAGTTTACTTACAATGAGCAGTTCTTC; CDR3 protein: CSGLQEFTYNEQFF; clone size: many; J gene: TRBJ2-1; V gene: TRBV29-1; D gene: .
CDR3 DNA: TGCGCCAGCAGCCAACTTAATTCGTCCGGCGAGCAGTACTTC; CDR3 protein: CASSQLNSSGEQYF; clone size: few; J gene: TRBJ2-7; V gene: TRBV5-1; D gene: .
CDR3 DNA: TGCAGTGCTATTAGCGGGAAACCATCCTACAATGAGCAGTTCTTC; CDR3 protein: CSAISGKPSYNEQFF; clone size: few; J gene: TRBJ2-1; V gene: TRBV20-1; D gene: TRBD2
CDR3 DNA: TGTGCCAGCAGCCAAGATAGGGGAGGGGACGGCGGCTACACCTTC; CDR3 protein: CASSQDRGGDGGYTF; clone size: .; J gene: TRBJ1-2; V gene: TRBV3-1; D gene: .
CDR3 DNA: TGCAGTGCCAAGACTAGCGGGAGGGCCACCGAGCAGTACTTC; CDR3 protein: CSAKTSGRATEQYF; clone size: .; J gene: TRBJ2-7; V gene: TRBV20-1; D gene: TRBD2
CDR3 DNA: TGTGCCAGTGTCGGACAGGGTTCCTACGAGCAGTACTTC; CDR3 protein: CASVGQGSYEQYF; clone size: few; J gene: TRBJ2-7; V gene: TRBV19; D gene: TRBD1
CDR3 DNA: TGTGCCCGGGTCGGGGGCTACACCTTC; CDR3 protein: CARVGGYTF; clone size: few; J gene: TRBJ1-2; V gene: TRBV10-3; D gene: .
CDR3 DNA: TGTGCCAGCAGTTACTCGTTTGCCCTTGGGACTAGCGGGAGAAATGAGCAGTTCTTC; CDR3 protein: CASSYSFALGTSGRNEQFF; clone size: .; J gene: TRBJ2-1; V gene: TRBV6-5; D gene: TRBD2
CDR3 DNA: TGTGCCAGCAGCCTAATTAGGGATGCGACAGGCAACTACGAGCAGTACTTC; CDR3 protein: CASSLIRDATGNYEQYF; clone size: .; J gene: TRBJ2-7; V gene: TRBV7-9; D gene: .
CDR3 DNA: TGTGCCAGCAGTTACTCGAGCCAGGCGATAACTGGAAACACCATATATTTT; CDR3 protein: CASSYSSQAITGNTIYF; clone size: few; J gene: TRBJ1-3; V gene: TRBV6-5; D gene: .
CDR3 DNA: TGCGCCAGCAGCTTTGGGACAGGGTATTACAATGAGCAGTTCTTC; CDR3 protein: CASSFGTGYYNEQFF; clone size: few; J gene: TRBJ2-1; V gene: TRBV5-1; D gene: TRBD1
CDR3 DNA: TGTGCCTGGCGGGGGAATAGCAATCAGCCCCAGCATTTT; CDR3 protein: CAWRGNSNQPQHF; clone size: .; J gene: TRBJ1-5; V gene: TRBV30; D gene: .
CDR3 DNA: TGCGCCAGCAGTGACCCGAAGGGGATTTTGAGGGAGTGGGCCTACAATGAGCAGTTCTTC; CDR3 protein: CASSDPKGILREWAYNEQFF; clone size: .; J gene: TRBJ2-1; V gene: TRBV10-2; D gene: .
CDR3 DNA: TGTGCCAGCAGTGAAGCGCGGGAAAATGAGCAGTTCTTC; CDR3 protein: CASSEARENEQFF; clone size: .; J gene: TRBJ2-1; V gene: TRBV2; D gene: .
CDR3 DNA: TGCAGCGTTAACTCTCAGGGGGACGAGCAGTACTTC; CDR3 protein: CSVNSQGDEQYF; clone size: .; J gene: TRBJ2-7; V gene: TRBV29-1; D gene: TRBD1
CDR3 DNA: TGTGCCAGCAGCTCGGACAGGTCCGGGGACACCGGGGAGCTGTTTTTT; CDR3 protein: CASSSDRSGDTGELFF; clone size: few; J gene: TRBJ2-2; V gene: TRBV5-5; D gene: TRBD1
CDR3 DNA: TGCGCCAGCAGCTTGGCCGCGGGGGAACTTGAAGCTTTCTTT; CDR3 protein: CASSLAAGELEAFF; clone size: few; J gene: TRBJ1-1; V gene: TRBV5-1; D gene: .
CDR3 DNA: TGTGCCAGCAGTTTAGTAGGAGGGGTTAAAGAGACCCAGTACTTC; CDR3 protein: CASSLVGGVKETQYF; clone size: once; J gene: TRBJ2-5; V gene: TRBV12-3/TRBV12-4; D gene: .
CDR3 DNA: TGTGCCAGCAGTGGCCTAGCGGGAAACACCGGGGAGCTGTTTTTT; CDR3 protein: CASSGLAGNTGELFF; clone size: few; J gene: TRBJ2-2; V gene: TRBV6-4; D gene: TRBD2
CDR3 DNA: TGTGCCAGCAGTTACAGTATCAATCAGCCCCAGCATTTT; CDR3 protein: CASSYSINQPQHF; clone size: .; J gene: TRBJ1-5; V gene: TRBV6-6; D gene: .
CDR3 DNA: TGTGCCAGCAGCAGGCAGACGGCGGCGCTAGTTAATTCACCCCTCCACTTT; CDR3 protein: CASSRQTAALVNSPLHF; clone size: few; J gene: TRBJ1-6; V gene: TRBV6-1; D gene: .
CDR3 DNA: TGTGCCAGCCGCCGGGACAGGGGAAATCAGCCCCAGCATTTT; CDR3 protein: CASRRDRGNQPQHF; clone size: .; J gene: TRBJ1-5; V gene: TRBV2; D gene: TRBD1
CDR3 DNA: TGTGCCAGCAGCGTGACGGTAATAGCAGGGGAGCCCCAGCATTTT; CDR3 protein: CASSVTVIAGEPQHF; clone size: .; J gene: TRBJ1-5; V gene: TRBV6-1; D gene: .
CDR3 DNA: TGTGCCAGCAGCTCCCGGGACAGGGTTGAAGCTTTCTTT; CDR3 protein: CASSSRDRVEAFF; clone size: few; J gene: TRBJ1-1; V gene: TRBV5-6; D gene: TRBD1
CDR3 DNA: TGTGCCAGCAGTTTGGCTATCCTAAGGCCAGATACGCAGTATTTT; CDR3 protein: CASSLAILRPDTQYF; clone size: .; J gene: TRBJ2-3; V gene: TRBV12-3/TRBV12-4; D gene: .
CDR3 DNA: TGTGCCAGCAGGTGGACAGGGAACTATGGCTACACCTTC; CDR3 protein: CASRWTGNYGYTF; clone size: few; J gene: TRBJ1-2; V gene: TRBV7-9; D gene: TRBD1
CDR3 DNA: TGTGCCAGCGGATCTGGTCTTGTTTTTGGGCAGTACTTC; CDR3 protein: CASGSGLVFGQYF; clone size: .; J gene: TRBJ2-7; V gene: TRBV12-3/TRBV12-4; D gene: .
CDR3 DNA: TGCGCCAGCAGTGCGTCTAGCGCTTACAATGAGCAGTTCTTC; CDR3 protein: CASSASSAYNEQFF; clone size: .; J gene: TRBJ2-1; V gene: TRBV10-2; D gene: .
CDR3 DNA: TGTGCCAGCAAGCCGTTGGCCCTGAGCACAGATACGCAGTATTTT; CDR3 protein: CASKPLALSTDTQYF; clone size: few; J gene: TRBJ2-3; V gene: TRBV6-1; D gene: .
CDR3 DNA: TGCGCCAGCAGCCAATTTGCAGGGGGTGGCACTGAAGCTTTCTTT; CDR3 protein: CASSQFAGGGTEAFF; clone size: .; J gene: TRBJ1-1; V gene: TRBV4-1; D gene: TRBD1
CDR3 DNA: TGCAGTGCTACTGAGCGTCCCTCCTACGAGCAGTACTTC; CDR3 protein: CSATERPSYEQYF; clone size: .; J gene: TRBJ2-7; V gene: TRBV20-1; D gene: .
CDR3 DNA: TGTGCCAGCAGCTTAGGTCAGCAAAATGAAAAACTGTTTTTT; CDR3 protein: CASSLGQQNEKLFF; clone size: .; J gene: TRBJ1-4; V gene: TRBV7-9; D gene: .
CDR3 DNA: TGCAGTGCTAGAGATTTGGAAACCAATCAGCCCCAGCATTTT; CDR3 protein: CSARDLETNQPQHF; clone size: .; J gene: TRBJ1-5; V gene: TRBV20-1; D gene: .
CDR3 DNA: TGCAGTGCTCTTCCCGATTCAGGGGGTCTGGACGGCTACACCTTC; CDR3 protein: CSALPDSGGLDGYTF; clone size: .; J gene: TRBJ1-2; V gene: TRBV20-1; D gene: TRBD1
CDR3 DNA: TGTGCCAGCAGCCTTGTGACCGGGACTGGATACAATGAGCAGTTCTTC; CDR3 protein: CASSLVTGTGYNEQFF; clone size: .; J gene: TRBJ2-1; V gene: TRBV27; D gene: .
CDR3 DNA: TGTGCCACCAGCAGAGAGTTTGGACCGGGAGGAACTGAAGCTTTCTTT; CDR3 protein: CATSREFGPGGTEAFF; clone size: .; J gene: TRBJ1-1; V gene: TRBV15; D gene: .
CDR3 DNA: TGTGCCAGCGCCGGGACGGCTAATGAAAAACTGTTTTTT; CDR3 protein: CASAGTANEKLFF; clone size: few; J gene: TRBJ1-4; V gene: TRBV28; D gene: .
CDR3 DNA: TGTGCCAGCAGCTTAGGAGCCCAAGGAACAGATACGCAGTATTTT; CDR3 protein: CASSLGAQGTDTQYF; clone size: .; J gene: TRBJ2-3; V gene: TRBV13; D gene: .
CDR3 DNA: TGTGCCAGCAGCCAAGGTGATAGACTGTACTTC; CDR3 protein: CASSQGDRLYF; clone size: .; J gene: TRBJ2-5; V gene: TRBV3-1; D gene: .
CDR3 DNA: TGCAGCGTTACCCCTGGGACTAGCGGGAGATCAGATACGCAGTATTTT; CDR3 protein: CSVTPGTSGRSDTQYF; clone size: .; J gene: TRBJ2-3; V gene: TRBV29-1; D gene: TRBD2
CDR3 DNA: TGTGCCAGCAGCTTGGCCTACTTTAGGGAGAGTGGGACTGAAGCTTTCTTT; CDR3 protein: CASSLAYFRESGTEAFF; clone size: .; J gene: TRBJ1-1; V gene: TRBV7-8; D gene: .
CDR3 DNA: TGCGCCAGCAGCCGGATACTAGTGGGGGGAGGCGAGCAGTACTTC; CDR3 protein: CASSRILVGGGEQYF; clone size: .; J gene: TRBJ2-7; V gene: TRBV4-1; D gene: .
CDR3 DNA: TGCGCCAGCAGCCTCTGGGACAGCTCTGGAAACACCATATATTTT; CDR3 protein: CASSLWDSSGNTIYF; clone size: few; J gene: TRBJ1-3; V gene: TRBV5-1; D gene: TRBD1
CDR3 DNA: TGCGCCAGCAGCTTGGTGGGACAGGGAACAGATACGCAGTATTTT; CDR3 protein: CASSLVGQGTDTQYF; clone size: many; J gene: TRBJ2-3; V gene: TRBV5-1; D gene: TRBD1
CDR3 DNA: TGTGCCAGCAGCGAAAGCGGGACAGGGGACTATGGCTACACCTTC; CDR3 protein: CASSESGTGDYGYTF; clone size: once; J gene: TRBJ1-2; V gene: TRBV7-9; D gene: TRBD1
CDR3 DNA: TGCAGTGCTAGATCGAGGACTAGCGGCTACACAGATACGCAGTATTTT; CDR3 protein: CSARSRTSGYTDTQYF; clone size: .; J gene: TRBJ2-3; V gene: TRBV20-1; D gene: TRBD2
CDR3 DNA: TGTGCCAGCAGCTTAGTTGGTGGCACCCCCGGTTGGAATGAGCAGTTCTTC; CDR3 protein: CASSLVGGTPGWNEQFF; clone size: .; J gene: TRBJ2-1; V gene: TRBV11-3; D gene: .
CDR3 DNA: TGCAGTGCTACGGGACTAGCCGGGGGAGTATGGGAGACCCAGTACTTC; CDR3 protein: CSATGLAGGVWETQYF; clone size: many; J gene: TRBJ2-5; V gene: TRBV20-1; D gene: TRBD2
CDR3 DNA: TGTGCCAGCAGTGAAGCGGGAGCACAGCGCAATCAGCCCCAGCATTTT; CDR3 protein: CASSEAGAQRNQPQHF; clone size: few; J gene: TRBJ1-5; V gene: TRBV2; D gene: .
CDR3 DNA: TGTGCCAGCAGTTTTGTGGCGGGAAGCTCCTACAATGAGCAGTTCTTC; CDR3 protein: CASSFVAGSSYNEQFF; clone size: few; J gene: TRBJ2-1; V gene: TRBV28; D gene: .
CDR3 DNA: TGTGCCAGCAGCACCCTGGGAGGGTTCGCAGATACGCAGTATTTT; CDR3 protein: CASSTLGGFADTQYF; clone size: few; J gene: TRBJ2-3; V gene: TRBV9; D gene: TRBD2
CDR3 DNA: TGTGCCAGCAGAACTTCCGGGACAGCGATCTACGAGCAGTACTTC; CDR3 protein: CASRTSGTAIYEQYF; clone size: .; J gene: TRBJ2-7; V gene: TRBV27; D gene: TRBD1
CDR3 DNA: TGCAGTGCTAGAGCAGGAGGGCGGGACTTCTACGAGCAGTACTTC; CDR3 protein: CSARAGGRDFYEQYF; clone size: few; J gene: TRBJ2-7; V gene: TRBV20-1; D gene: .
CDR3 DNA: TGTGCCAGCAGCTTACTCTCGAGCCTCGGGAATGAGCAGTTCTTC; CDR3 protein: CASSLLSSLGNEQFF; clone size: .; J gene: TRBJ2-1; V gene: TRBV7-2; D gene: .
CDR3 DNA: TGTGCCAGTGGAGCGGTTAGCACAGATACGCAGTATTTT; CDR3 protein: CASGAVSTDTQYF; clone size: .; J gene: TRBJ2-3; V gene: TRBV19; D gene: .
CDR3 DNA: TGCGCCAGCAGCTGGGGGAACACGTACAATGAGCAGTTCTTC; CDR3 protein: CASSWGNTYNEQFF; clone size: few; J gene: TRBJ2-1; V gene: TRBV5-1; D gene: .
CDR3 DNA: TGTGCCAGTAGTCTCTCAGGGTCGGTTGGCTACACCTTC; CDR3 protein: CASSLSGSVGYTF; clone size: once; J gene: TRBJ1-2; V gene: TRBV19; D gene: .